Presented here are 30 T cell receptor beta chains from one specimen sequenced in a study of blood T cells in healthy people across ages. Primers used in a second PCR of roughly 6 to 12 cycles were a sample-barcoded 5' primer and a J-beta primer mix. TCRdb processed the 5' RACE reads anew with MiXCR; each CDR3 protein has one entry. The sample lists about 1.7 million distinct CDR3 sequences, about 30% occurring once. Sample: blood. The receptors stem from a woman aged 30 to 39 in good health.

The gene calls are TRBV15 and TRBJ1-4; D is perhaps TRBD1 (5 bases). CDR1 and CDR2 (germline): LNHNV, YYDKDF (reference sequence). This CDR3 region has 15 residues. Trimming shortened V by 5 bases and J by 7 bases, and 17 bases separated the two germline ends. CDR3 sequence: CATSLSGARGEKLFF. The DNA for the CDR3 is TGTGCCACCAGCCTATCCGGGGCCCGGGGTGAAAAACTGTTTTTT.

This clonotype was found many times. The chain couples TRBV20-1 to TRBJ2-7, with TRBD2 matching 12 bases. The CDR3 is made up of 15 amino acids. Germline assignment: CDR1 DFQATT and CDR2 SNEGSKA (reference sequence). J lost 1 base, V lost 5 bases, and 6 bases had no gene match. The CDR3 DNA reads TGCAGTGCTCCCGGACTAGCGGGACTTTCCTACGAGCAGTACTTC. Translation: CSAPGLAGLSYEQYF.

This clonotype was detected many times. The chain employs TRBV7-2 and TRBJ1-2, with a possible D match to TRBD1 (6 bases). The length of the CDR3 is 13 residues. Trimming stripped 5 bases from V and 4 bases from J, with 11 bases between. Germline loops: CDR1 SGHTA, CDR2 FQGNSA. CDR3 DNA: TGTGCCAGCAGCCCGGACAGCGTCTATGGCTACACCTTC. As protein: CASSPDSVYGYTF.

The chain is built from TRBV7-2 and TRBJ2-1, with D perhaps matching TRBD2 (6 bases). V lost 4 bases and J lost 6, with 13 bases in between. This CDR3 has 14 amino acids. CDR1 and CDR2 from the germline V gene are SGHTA and FQGNSA. The CDR3 nucleotides are TGTGCCAGCAGCTACGGGGACTCCCGCAATGAGCAGTTCTTC. Its translation: CASSYGDSRNEQFF.

The table lists this clonotype with a few counts. J is TRBJ2-1 and V is TRBV4-3; the match to TRBD2 covers 10 bases. Trimming at V came to 1 base and at J to 8 bases, leaving 11 bases not matched to a gene. Germline V gene data show CDR1 as LGHNA and CDR2 as YSLEER. CDR3 length: 17 amino acids. CDR3 bases: TGCGCCAGCAGCCAAGTAGGGAGCGGGAGGGCCCGGCATGAGCAGTTCTTC. Translation: CASSQVGSGRARHEQFF.

This clonotype was seen more than once but under ten times. V usage is TRBV5-5 and J usage is TRBJ2-2; D possibly corresponds to TRBD2 (5 bases). Germline CDR1 SGHKS, CDR2 YYEKEE (reference sequence). V lost 0 bases to trimming and J lost 10 bases, with 13 bases between them. The CDR3 is 14 amino acids. CDR3 bases: TGTGCCAGCAGCTTGGCCCCACTAGAGATGGAGCTGTTTTTT. Translating it yields CASSLAPLEMELFF.

This clonotype was detected only a few times. The chain has TRBV5-1 and TRBJ2-1; 13 bases line up with TRBD2. There are 16 residues in the CDR3. Germline loops: CDR1 SGHRS, CDR2 YFSETQ. The trim removed 0 bases at V and 9 bases at J, leaving 6 bases unmatched. This CDR3 reads CASSLGTSGGQIEQFF. CDR3 bases: TGCGCCAGCAGCTTGGGGACTAGCGGGGGCCAAATTGAGCAGTTCTTC. Filled out from reference TRBV5-1 and TRBJ2-1, the complete variable domain reads KAGVTQTPRYLIKTRGQQVTLSCSPISGHRSVSWYQQTPGQGLQFLFEYFSETQRNKGNFPGRFSGRQFSNSRSEMNVSTLELGDSALYLCASSLGTSGGQIEQFFGPGTRLTVL.

The chain couples TRBV30 to TRBJ2-4; 7 positions match TRBD2. The J call may be incorrect, as the DNA end agrees better with TRBJ2-7. The CDR3 extends over 14 amino acids. Germline V gene data show CDR1 as GTSNPN and CDR2 as SVGIG (reference sequence). CDR3 coding DNA: TGTGCCTGGAGGACTGAGCTAGCGGACTACGAGCAGTACTTC. This gives the protein CAWRTELADYEQYF.

This clonotype was counted ten times or more. The CDR3 coding sequence is TGCGCCAGCAGCTTGGGGACTTCAGGGAGGGGGTACGAGCAGTACTTC. Its protein product is CASSLGTSGRGYEQYF. The V and J genes are TRBV5-1 and TRBJ2-7; a weak D match, TRBD2 (7 bases). The CDR3 runs 16 residues. Germline V lookup: CDR1 SGHRS, CDR2 YFSETQ. The V end was cut by 0 bases, the J end by 4 bases, with 17 bases between.

This clonotype was recorded a few times. V is TRBV7-2 and J is TRBJ1-2; maybe TRBD1 (5 bases). The CDR3 spans 15 residues. Germline V CDR1 and CDR2: SGHTA, FQGNSA. V lost 4 bases and J lost 5, with 17 bases in between. The chain's CDR3 is CASSSESGGGYGYTF. CDR3 DNA sequence: TGTGCCAGCAGCTCCGAAAGCGGGGGGGGATATGGCTACACCTTC.

This clonotype was seen a few times. The rearrangement joins TRBV7-2 to TRBJ2-7; D call uncertain. V lost 5 bases and J 3 bases, leaving 11 bases between the germline ends. In germline, CDR1 is SGHTA, CDR2 FQGNSA. CDR3 size: 13 residues. The chain's CDR3 is CASSARPRYEQYF. The DNA for the CDR3 is TGTGCCAGCAGCGCCAGACCTCGCTACGAGCAGTACTTC. The full variable domain, in which reference TRBV7-2 and TRBJ2-7 provide the parts outside the CDR3, is GAGVSQSPSNKVTEKGKDVELRCDPISGHTALYWYRQSLGQGLEFLIYFQGNSAPDKSGLPSDRFSAERTGGSVSTLTIQRTQQEDSAVYLCASSARPRYEQYFGPGTRLTVT.

This clonotype came up a few times. This chain connects TRBV6-5 to TRBJ1-5; no firm D call. V was cut by 6 bases and J by 6 bases, with 12 bases left in between. The CDR3 sequence is 13 residues long. Germline CDR1 reads MNHEY; CDR2 reads SVGAGI. CDR3 loop: CASSRGRIQPQHF. The CDR3 DNA follows: TGTGCCAGCAGCCGCGGAAGGATTCAGCCCCAGCATTTT.

The chain uses TRBV27 and TRBJ1-2; TRBD1 agrees at 9 bases. There are 17 residues in the CDR3. J lost 0 bases, V lost 8 bases, and 13 bases had no gene match. Germline CDR1 and CDR2: MNHEY and SMNVEV (reference sequence). In DNA form, the CDR3 reads TGTGCCAGCGCTTCCGGGACAGGGTTATCAGCTAACTATGGCTACACCTTC. It encodes CASASGTGLSANYGYTF.

This clonotype was seen a handful of times. V gene TRBV10-3 combines with J gene TRBJ2-7, with TRBD2 matching 12 bases. The V gene's germline CDR1 is ENHRY and CDR2 SYGVKD. Unmatched junction bases numbered 10, after V lost 4 bases and J lost 3 bases. The CDR3 runs 17 residues. CDR3 in amino acids: CAISGTTSGSVDYEQYF. DNA of the CDR3: TGTGCCATCAGTGGAACGACTAGCGGGAGCGTGGACTACGAGCAGTACTTC.

This clonotype was seen more than once but under ten times. The chain combines TRBV20-1 with TRBJ2-7; TRBD2 might be the D (5 bases). CDR1 DFQATT and CDR2 SNEGSKA come from the germline V gene (reference sequence). The V end lost 6 bases, the J end lost 3 bases, and 15 bases lay between the germline ends. The CDR3 covers 13 residues. DNA for the CDR3: TGCAGTGCACCGGACTCAGAAAGCTACGAGCAGTACTTC. Translated, it gives CSAPDSESYEQYF.

This clonotype appeared a few times. The chain links TRBV28 to TRBJ1-3, with a possible D match to TRBD1 (5 bases). From germline, CDR1 is MDHEN and CDR2 SYDVKM. CDR3 length: 16 amino acids. The germline V and J ends were trimmed by 5 bases and 3 bases, with 17 bases remaining between them. In DNA, the CDR3 is TGTGCCAGCAGTGCCCAAGGACATCCTAATGGAAACACCATATATTTT. Amino acid sequence: CASSAQGHPNGNTIYF.

The J gene is TRBJ2-3, the V gene TRBV4-3; unclear D gene. V lost 5 bases to trimming and J lost 1 base, with 10 bases between them. Germline loops: CDR1 LGHNA, CDR2 YSLEER. CDR3 length equals 14 residues. The CDR3 reads CASSSVLRTDTQYF. The CDR3 bases are TGCGCCAGCAGCTCCGTCCTCCGCACAGATACGCAGTATTTT.

This clonotype was recorded at least ten times. The V gene is TRBV29-1, the J gene TRBJ2-1; D unclear. Trimming took off 4 bases at V and 2 bases at J, with 6 bases between the two ends. Per the germline V gene, CDR1 is SQVTM and CDR2 is ANQGSEA. There are 12 residues in the CDR3. CDR3 in amino acids: CSVGHTYNEQFF. The CDR3 nucleotides read TGCAGCGTTGGCCATACCTACAATGAGCAGTTCTTC.

This clonotype has only a few counts. The chain links TRBV19 to TRBJ1-1, with D perhaps TRBD1 (5 bases). There are 14 residues in the CDR3. The V gene lost 6 bases and the J gene lost 5 bases, with 16 bases spanning the gap. Germline values: CDR1 LNHDA, CDR2 SQIVND (reference sequence). CDR3 loop: CASRPQGLRTEAFF. The CDR3 nucleotides read TGTGCCAGTAGACCCCAGGGATTACGGACTGAAGCTTTCTTT.

The J gene is TRBJ2-7, the V gene TRBV11-2; D is unclear. CDR1 SGHAT and CDR2 FQNNGV come from the germline V gene. The CDR3 is 15 amino acids. Trimming left V 1 base short and J 5 bases short, with 15 bases between. CDR3 region: CASSLVKLGSNEQYF. The CDR3 DNA is TGTGCCAGCAGCTTAGTCAAATTGGGGTCCAACGAGCAGTACTTC.

The table lists this clonotype with many counts. The V call is TRBV12-3 or TRBV12-4, the J call TRBJ2-4; D is perhaps TRBD1 or TRBD2 (5 bases each). The J call may not be correct, given that the DNA end is closer to TRBJ2-7. The length of the CDR3 is 17 residues. In nucleotides, the CDR3 is TGTGCCAGCAGTTTCCGTCGGAGAGAGGGGCGCTTATACGAGCAGTACTTC. Residues: CASSFRRREGRLYEQYF.

The rearrangement uses TRBV2 and TRBJ1-5; D perhaps matches TRBD1 (6 bases). The CDR3 is 15 amino acids. Looked up from germline, CDR1 is SNHLY and CDR2 is FYNNEI. V was clipped by 6 bases and J by 5 bases, with 17 bases between them. The CDR3, as DNA: TGTGCCAGCAGCGTATCCGGGACACGAGATCAGCCCCAGCATTTT. Translating it yields CASSVSGTRDQPQHF.

The sample holds many counts of this clonotype. The V call is TRBV20-1, the J call TRBJ2-5, with D possibly being TRBD2 (5 bases). CDR1 is DFQATT and CDR2 is SNEGSKA in the germline V gene (reference sequence). The CDR3 length is 14 residues. With 3 bases removed from V and 4 bases from J, the gap between germline ends came to 15 bases. Here the CDR3 DNA reads TGCAGTGCTAGTGGTGTGTTCCGGGGAGAGACCCAGTACTTC. Translated, it gives CSASGVFRGETQYF.

The chain is built from TRBV28 and TRBJ2-4; perhaps TRBD1 as D (5 bases). V dropped 5 bases and J dropped 0 bases, with 23 bases sitting between them. Germline values: CDR1 MDHEN, CDR2 SYDVKM. CDR3 length: 19 residues. The DNA of the CDR3 is TGTGCCAGCAGTCCATCAACGACCCGGACATATTTAGCCAAAAACATTCAGTACTTC. Translating it yields CASSPSTTRTYLAKNIQYF.

The table lists this clonotype with many counts. The chain joins TRBV12-3 or TRBV12-4 to TRBJ2-5; D possibly corresponds to TRBD1 (6 bases). Trimming shortened V by 3 bases and J by 5 bases, and 28 bases separated the two germline ends. This CDR3 is built from 19 residues. CDR3 DNA: TGTGCCAGCAGTTTTTACCGATCAGGGGCCTCGACTTTCGGGGAGACCCAGTACTTC. The encoded protein is CASSFYRSGASTFGETQYF.

The chain combines TRBV5-8 with TRBJ2-3, with no clear D. V lost 1 base to trimming and J lost 4 bases, with 16 bases between them. Looked up from germline, CDR1 is SGHTS and CDR2 is YDEGEE. The CDR3 spans 16 residues. For the CDR3, the DNA is TGTGCCAGCAGCTTGAATAGGGTGGGTGGCCCAGATACGCAGTATTTT. Its translation is CASSLNRVGGPDTQYF. The variable domain in full, with the rest retrieved from reference TRBV5-8 and TRBJ2-3, is EAGVTQSPTHLIKTRGQQATLRCSPISGHTSVYWYQQALGLGLQFLLWYDEGEERNRGNFPPRFSGRQFPNYSSELNVNALELEDSALYLCASSLNRVGGPDTQYFGPGTRLTVL.

This clonotype was detected a few times. The V gene is TRBV29-1, the J gene TRBJ1-4; TRBD1 agrees at 10 bases. The CDR3 spans 14 residues. V trimming: 5 bases; J trimming: 6 bases; junction bases outside the gene matches: 6. The germline CDR1 and CDR2 sequences are SQVTM and ANQGSEA. The CDR3 here is CSVLRGTGDEKLFF. CDR3 in DNA: TGCAGCGTTTTAAGGGGGACAGGGGATGAAAAACTGTTTTTT.

V and J are TRBV12-3 or TRBV12-4 and TRBJ1-3, with D maybe TRBD1 (5 bases). V lost 7 bases, J lost 1 base, and 8 bases lay in between. The CDR3 sequence is 13 residues long. DNA of the CDR3: TGTGCCAGCATGGGGCTGTCTGGAAACACCATATATTTT. Translating gives CASMGLSGNTIYF.

The genes are TRBV19 and TRBJ2-6, with a tentative D call TRBD1 (5 bases). Germline V gene sequence: CDR1 LNHDA, CDR2 SQIVND (reference sequence). The CDR3 runs 18 residues. Deletions cut 5 bases from V and 2 bases from J, with 19 bases between. CDR3 loop: CASSALRVTLPGANVLTF. CDR3 nucleotide sequence: TGTGCCAGTAGTGCTCTCAGGGTTACGCTTCCTGGGGCCAACGTCCTGACTTTC.

This clonotype came up a few times. The chain combines TRBV12-3 or TRBV12-4 with TRBJ2-1; D not certain. CDR3 size: 15 residues. Trimming removed 5 bases from V and 7 bases from J, with 18 bases in between. The CDR3 bases are TGTGCCAGCAGTCTGACTGCCCCCGGCTCTAATGAGCAGTTCTTC. It encodes CASSLTAPGSNEQFF.